One and the same sample provided the 11 T cell receptor beta chains below, sequenced in a study of blood T cells in healthy people across ages. A J-beta primer mix and a sample-barcoded 5' primer were used in a second PCR of about 7 to 12 cycles. TCRdb re-called the 5' RACE reads through MiXCR, storing one row per CDR3 protein. The data contain about 760,000 distinct CDR3 sequences, about 61% of them singletons. Sequencing input: blood. The receptor set was obtained from a man aged 40-49 years in good health.

The rearrangement links TRBV2 to TRBJ1-2; no reliable D call. Germline assignment: CDR1 SNHLY and CDR2 FYNNEI. CDR3 length: 13 amino acids. Trimming shortened V by 2 bases and J by 5 bases, and 9 bases separated the two germline ends. The CDR3 protein is CASSELRQYGYTF. The DNA for the CDR3 is TGTGCCAGCAGTGAACTGCGCCAATATGGCTACACCTTC.

The J gene is TRBJ2-7, the V gene TRBV9; unclear D gene. CDR1 and CDR2 from the germline V gene are SGDLS and YYNGEE. This CDR3 comprises 17 residues. Trimming took off 0 bases at V and 0 bases at J, with 16 bases between the two ends. In DNA form, the CDR3 reads TGTGCCAGCAGCGTAGGATCTGGACGGGCAAGCTCCTACGAGCAGTACTTC. Its protein is CASSVGSGRASSYEQYF.

This clonotype was seen only a few times. The J gene is TRBJ2-1, the V gene TRBV5-6; D may be TRBD1 or TRBD2 (5 bases each). CDR1 and CDR2 from the germline V gene are SGHDT and YYEEEE. V lost 1 base to trimming and J lost 15 bases, with 17 bases between them. CDR3 length equals 13 residues. The CDR3 sequence is CASSLNLRGRVFF. DNA for the CDR3: TGTGCCAGCAGCTTGAATCTCCGGGGACGCGTGTTCTTC.

The genes are TRBV20-1 and TRBJ2-7; D may be TRBD1 (5 bases). CDR1 is DFQATT, CDR2 SNEGSKA, per germline (reference sequence). V lost 3 bases to trimming and J lost 4 bases, with 10 bases between them. The CDR3 length is 12 residues. The CDR3 DNA reads TGCAGTGCTAGCCCGACAGAGTACGAGCAGTACTTC. Translating it yields CSASPTEYEQYF.

The chain employs TRBV4-3 and TRBJ1-1; D ambiguous. The CDR3 is 15 residues long. Germline lookup yields CDR1 LGHNA and CDR2 YSLEER. V shed 0 bases and J shed 3 bases, with 11 bases lying between them. The CDR3: CASSQEERWDTEAFF. The CDR3 nucleotides are TGCGCCAGCAGCCAAGAGGAAAGGTGGGACACTGAAGCTTTCTTT.

The rearrangement joins TRBV29-1 to TRBJ1-1; D is undetermined. V lost 6 bases and J lost 0, with 8 bases in between. The CDR3 runs 12 residues. Per germline, CDR1 SQVTM and CDR2 ANQGSEA. CDR3 nucleotide sequence: TGCAGCGTCCAGCAGATGAACACTGAAGCTTTCTTT. It codes for CSVQQMNTEAFF.

This clonotype was counted a few times. CDR3 residues: CASSQYSGQVTGEQYF. The CDR3 DNA reads as TGTGCCAGCAGCCAATACTCGGGACAGGTCACTGGCGAGCAGTACTTC. J is TRBJ2-5 and V is TRBV3-1; TRBD1 agrees at 8 bases. The J call may be incorrect, as the DNA end agrees better with TRBJ2-7. CDR3 size: 16 residues. Germline-derived CDR1 and CDR2 are LGHDT and YNNKEL (reference sequence).

The V and J genes are TRBV24-1 and TRBJ2-6; tentative D call: TRBD2 (5 bases). CDR1 KGHDR and CDR2 SFDVKD come from the germline V gene. This CDR3 has 17 amino acids. Trimming pared 3 bases from V and 0 bases from J, leaving 11 bases between. In DNA form, the CDR3 reads TGTGCCACCAGTGATCCCCGAGCGGACTCTGGGGCCAACGTCCTGACTTTC. Protein sequence: CATSDPRADSGANVLTF.

Only a few counts were recorded for this clonotype. The chain recombines TRBV5-1 with TRBJ2-3, with a weak D call TRBD1 (5 bases). Germline-derived CDR1 and CDR2 are SGHRS and YFSETQ. Deletions cut 4 bases from V and 0 bases from J, with 9 bases between. This CDR3 comprises 14 residues. The CDR3 bases are TGCGCCAGCAGCGTACAGGTTAGCACAGATACGCAGTATTTT. This translates into CASSVQVSTDTQYF.

V usage is TRBV5-1 and J usage is TRBJ2-7; 7 nucleotides align to TRBD2. This CDR3 comprises 14 residues. Germline CDR1 and CDR2: SGHRS and YFSETQ. With 4 bases clipped from V and 0 bases from J, the junction kept 4 bases outside the gene matches. The CDR3 is CASSIGGSSYEQYF. The DNA of the CDR3 is TGCGCCAGCAGCATCGGGGGGAGCTCCTACGAGCAGTACTTC. The entire variable domain, with the rest obtained from reference TRBV5-1 and TRBJ2-7, is as follows: KAGVTQTPRYLIKTRGQQVTLSCSPISGHRSVSWYQQTPGQGLQFLFEYFSETQRNKGNFPGRFSGRQFSNSRSEMNVSTLELGDSALYLCASSIGGSSYEQYFGPGTRLTVT.

The chain joins TRBV10-3 to TRBJ1-5; unclear D gene. Germline V gene sequence: CDR1 ENHRY, CDR2 SYGVKD. The CDR3 consists of 14 residues. The germline V and J ends were trimmed by 8 bases and 1 base, with 12 bases remaining between them. The CDR3 sequence is CAICAGRSNQPQHF. In DNA, the CDR3 is TGTGCCATCTGCGCTGGGCGCAGCAATCAGCCCCAGCATTTT.